The clone carrying this T cell receptor beta chain has a handful of counts. Its antigen is still unknown. Built from TCR beta cDNA, the libraries had unique molecular identifiers in them. It was from approximately 0.91 to 9.4 million T cells that some 470,000 cDNA molecules came. One entry per CDR3 protein, called by TCRdb with MiXCR from the PCR reads. The sample has approximately 770,000 distinct CDR3 sequences; roughly 46% are singletons. The data stem from a study of post-analysis software for immune sequencing data. Study observations and caveats: Comparison of patients with controls showed four or five TRBV segments more frequent in patients, TRBV5-6, TRBV5-1 and TRBV20-1 among them.

The CDR3 has 17 residues. V trimming: 8 bases; J trimming: 4 bases; junction bases outside the gene matches: 13. Germline loops: CDR1 MDHEN, CDR2 SYDVKM. The V and J genes are TRBV28 and TRBJ2-1; 11 nucleotides match TRBD2. The TCR was taken from a girl aged 5-17 years with multiple sclerosis. The sample was blood. As DNA, the CDR3 is TGTGCCAGCGGGGGGGGTAGCGGGAGGGCTTGGTACAATGAGCAGTTCTTC. The encoded protein is CASGGGSGRAWYNEQFF.